A selection of T cell receptor beta chains follows, all from one sample in a study of shared clonotypes between healthy human individuals. TCRdb's copy holds only in-frame clones and misses some; the assay was immunoSEQ multiplex PCR. The data contain hundreds of thousands of clones, over 90% of them singletons. The sequencing sample was made of naive CD8+ T cells sorted from blood. The origin of the receptors is a young man in good health. Both conserved end residues are part of each CDR3. The D gene is left open where the match is weak. The size of a clone is reported for some rows only, either as once, few or many, or as a class for expanded clones.

NA TRBJ1-1 TRBV2 NA TGTGCCAGCAGTGCTACTGAAGCTTTCTTT CASSATEAFF
NA TRBJ2-5 TRBV4-1 NA TGCGCCAGCAGCCACGTTGGGGGGCTGGTTCGGGAGACCCAGTACTTC CASSHVGGLVRETQYF
TRBD1 TRBJ2-7 TRBV27 NA TGTGCCAGCAGGGGCTTAGACAGGGATCAGTACTTC CASRGLDRDQYF
NA TRBJ1-5 TRBV13 NA TGTGCCAGCAGCTTAAGGGGGGCCAATCAGCCCCAGCATTTT CASSLRGANQPQHF
NA TRBJ2-7 TRBV28 NA TGTGCCAGCAGTTTAAGCGGCCAGACCTACGAGCAGTACTTC CASSLSGQTYEQYF
NA TRBJ2-2 TRBV5-1 NA TGCGCCAGCAGCTTGGGGCTGGTGAACACCGGGGAGCTGTTTTTT CASSLGLVNTGELFF
NA TRBJ1-4 TRBV7-9 few TGTGCCAGCAGCCCAATTGAAAAACTGTTTTTT CASSPIEKLFF
TRBD1 TRBJ2-7 TRBV5-1 NA TGCGCCAGCAGCTGGGGACAGGGCTACGAGCAGTACTTC CASSWGQGYEQYF
NA TRBJ2-3 TRBV5-6 NA TGTGCCAGCAGCTTTGAAGGAGATACGCAGTATTTT CASSFEGDTQYF
TRBD1 TRBJ2-1 TRBV5-4 NA TGTGCCAGCAGCTTGGGACAGGGGAGCTCCTACAATGAGCAGTTCTTC CASSLGQGSSYNEQFF
TRBD1 TRBJ1-1 TRBV12-5 NA TGTGCTAGTGGTTCGGCCATCGGACAGGTTAGGACTGAAGCTTTCTTT CASGSAIGQVRTEAFF
NA TRBJ2-7 TRBV28 NA TGTGCCAGCACCTCTTGGGCGACAGACTACGAGCAGTACTTC CASTSWATDYEQYF
TRBD1 TRBJ2-3 TRBV25-1 NA TGTGCCAGCAGTGAATCCCCTCGGACAGGGGGCTTCACAGATACGCAGTATTTT CASSESPRTGGFTDTQYF
TRBD1 TRBJ2-7 TRBV7-9 NA TGTGCCAGCAGCTTATGGGAGAGGGACAGGGGGCTCGAGCAGTACTTC CASSLWERDRGLEQYF
NA TRBJ2-1 TRBV28 NA TGTGCCAGCAGTGGCGGGTTTGGGCGTTCCAATGAGCAGTTCTTC CASSGGFGRSNEQFF
NA TRBJ2-3 TRBV11-2 NA TGTGCCAGCATCCCACCTGGGGGTGATACGCAGTATTTT CASIPPGGDTQYF
TRBD2 TRBJ2-7 TRBV10-3 once TGTGCCATCAGTGGGACTAGCGGGGGCACCTACGAGCAGTACTTC CAISGTSGGTYEQYF
NA TRBJ2-1 TRBV7-2 NA TGTGCCAGCAGCGGAAGGGACGGCGACAATGAGCAGTTCTTC CASSGRDGDNEQFF
NA TRBJ2-3 TRBV6-6 NA TGTGCCAGCAGTTACTCTGTAGGAGAATGGGGAGATACGCAGTATTTT CASSYSVGEWGDTQYF
NA TRBJ2-1 TRBV27 NA TGTGCCAGCAGTTTATCGGGCGGCAATGAGCAGTTCTTC CASSLSGGNEQFF
NA TRBJ2-1 TRBV11-2 few TGTGCCAGCAGCTCCCTAGGAGGTGAGCAGTTCTTC CASSSLGGEQFF
TRBD1 TRBJ2-1 TRBV5-6 NA TGTGCCAGCAGCGGAGGGACAGGGAGGTACAATGAGCAGTTCTTC CASSGGTGRYNEQFF
TRBD2 TRBJ2-5 TRBV10-2 NA TGCGCCAGTTCGCGAGCGGGAGAAGAGACCCAGTACTTC CASSRAGEETQYF
NA TRBJ2-1 TRBV7-9 NA TGTGCCAGCAGCACTCTCCCAACGGGATACAATGAGCAGTTCTTC CASSTLPTGYNEQFF
NA TRBJ2-7 TRBV19 NA TGTGCCAGTAGTATCCGATGGCAGGGAGGTTACGAGCAGTACTTC CASSIRWQGGYEQYF
TRBD1 TRBJ2-3 TRBV5-4 NA TGTGCCAGCAGCTTAACAGGGGCTTCTAGTGATACGCAGTATTTT CASSLTGASSDTQYF
TRBD2 TRBJ2-3 TRBV10-2 NA TGCGCCAGCACACAACTAGCGGGAGGGCCCGGTGGCACAGATACGCAGTATTTT CASTQLAGGPGGTDTQYF
NA TRBJ1-1 TRBV7-2 NA TGTGCCAGCAGCTTAGGGACAGTATTCATGAACACTGAAGCTTTCTTT CASSLGTVFMNTEAFF
TRBD2 TRBJ2-1 TRBV19 NA TGTGCCAGTGCTCTAGCGGGAGTCTTCGAGCAGTTCTTC CASALAGVFEQFF
NA TRBJ2-5 TRBV6-1 NA TGTGCCAGCAGTCAGCTTAGCGCGCAAGAGACCCAGTACTTC CASSQLSAQETQYF
NA TRBJ2-1 TRBV10-2 NA TGCGCCAGCAGGGAATACAATGAGCAGTTCTTC CASREYNEQFF
NA TRBJ2-2 TRBV27 NA TGTGCCAGCAGTGGACACGGGGAGCTGTTTTTT CASSGHGELFF
NA TRBJ2-3 TRBV27 NA TGTGCCAGCAGTTTATCGATGGGGGAATACTTCACAGATACGCAGTATTTT CASSLSMGEYFTDTQYF
NA TRBJ1-1 TRBV9 NA TGTGCCAGCAGCGTATCCGACAGTTTTGAAGCTTTCTTT CASSVSDSFEAFF